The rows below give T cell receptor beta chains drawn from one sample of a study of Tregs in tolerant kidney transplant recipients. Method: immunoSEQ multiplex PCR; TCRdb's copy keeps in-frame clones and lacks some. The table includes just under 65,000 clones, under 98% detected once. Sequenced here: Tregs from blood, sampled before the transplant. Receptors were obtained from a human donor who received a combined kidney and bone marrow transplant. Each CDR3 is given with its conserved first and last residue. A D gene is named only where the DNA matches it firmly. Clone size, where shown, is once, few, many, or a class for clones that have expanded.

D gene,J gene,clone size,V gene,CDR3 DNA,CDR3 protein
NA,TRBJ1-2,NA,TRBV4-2,TGTGCCAGCAGCCACACGGGGGGTGGGAGGCTCTATGGCTACACCTTC,CASSHTGGGRLYGYTF
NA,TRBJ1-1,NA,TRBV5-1,TGCGCCAGCAGCTCCCGACAGGTGGGAGTCTCAGAAGCTTTCTTT,CASSSRQVGVSEAFF
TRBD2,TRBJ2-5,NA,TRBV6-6,TGTGCCAGCAGTTACCCTAGCGGGAGCCAAGAGACCCAATACTTC,CASSYPSGSQETQYF
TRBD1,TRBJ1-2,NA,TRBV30,TGTGCCTGGAGTGGACAGGGGGCAGGTGGCTACACCTTC,CAWSGQGAGGYTF
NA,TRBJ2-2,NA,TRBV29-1,TGCAGCGCCGCTCCCTTGGGGGCAGGGGGGGAGCTGTTTTTT,CSAAPLGAGGELFF
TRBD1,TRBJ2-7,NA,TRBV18,TGTGCCAGCTCACCGAGGGGGCCTACGGACGAGCAGTACTTC,CASSPRGPTDEQYF
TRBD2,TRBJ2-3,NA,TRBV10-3,TGTGCCTCCAACGAAGGGACTAGCGGCACTACGCAGTATTTT,CASNEGTSGTTQYF
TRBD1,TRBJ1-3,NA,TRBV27,TGTGCCAGCAGTTCCGGACAGGGGCTTACCATATATTTT,CASSSGQGLTIYF
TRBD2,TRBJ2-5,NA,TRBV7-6,TGTGCCAGCAGCTCCAGACTAGCGGGGAGAGAGACCCAGTACTTC,CASSSRLAGRETQYF
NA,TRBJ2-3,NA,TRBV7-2,TGTGCCAGCAGCTTACGTGTCGGGACAGATACGCAGTATTTT,CASSLRVGTDTQYF
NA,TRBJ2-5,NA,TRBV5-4,TGTGCCAGCAGCTTGCGAGAGACCCAGTACTTC,CASSLRETQYF
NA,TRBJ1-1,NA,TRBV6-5,TGTGCCAGCAGTTACTCGGGAGGGAACACTGAAGCTTTCTTT,CASSYSGGNTEAFF
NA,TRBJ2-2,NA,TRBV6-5,TGTGCCAGCAGAAGGGACTGGGAAACCGGGGAGCTGTTTTTT,CASRRDWETGELFF
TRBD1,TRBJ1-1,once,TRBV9,TGTGCCAGCAGCGTTGGGACAGGGGAGTGGAACACTGAAGCTTTCTTT,CASSVGTGEWNTEAFF
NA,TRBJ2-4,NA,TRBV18,TGTGCCAGCTCACCTTCTCCCTCGCGGAACATTCAGTACTTC,CASSPSPSRNIQYF